The present T cell receptor beta chain was sequenced within a study of cytomegalovirus exposure and HLA in healthy donors. The wider study: About 85 million unique TCR sequences came from HLA-typed donors in an early release.

This CDR3 comprises 13 residues. The V end was cut by 4 bases, the J end by 3 bases, with 10 bases between. Looked up from germline, CDR1 is KGHSH and CDR2 is LQKENI. The PCR was carried out with 60 Vbeta primers and 13 Jbeta primers. The repertoire was sequenced with immunoSEQ multiplex PCR; TCRdb's copy has only in-frame clones and lacks some. The sample lists approximately 140,000 clones; roughly 76% were seen once. The sequenced material came from PBMCs. The receptor was isolated from a female donor in good health and CMV-seronegative. This chain links TRBV18 with TRBJ2-7; D is unresolved. The DNA for the CDR3 is TGTGCCAGCTCACTGACGCGACACTACGAGCAGTACTTC. It translates to CASSLTRHYEQYF.